A selection of T cell receptor beta chains follows, all from one sample in a study of T-cell memory formation after mild COVID-19. Each CDR3 protein is one row after TCRdb ran MiXCR on the 5' RACE reads. The repertoire holds roughly 110,000 distinct CDR3 sequences, with around 15% as singletons. Sequenced sample: PBMCs or a T cell subset sorted from them (not recorded which). The receptors were sampled from an adult woman who had mild COVID-19 (a few samples of this study predate the infection). Cell type and time point are not known. CDR3s include the opening cysteine and the closing phenylalanine or tryptophan. Fields, in order: J gene, V gene, clone size, D gene, CDR3 protein, CDR3 DNA. A D gene is named only where the DNA matches it firmly. Clone size is shown for a subset of rows, as once, few, many or a class of expanded clone.

j_gene: TRBJ2-1
v_gene: TRBV4-1
abundance: .
d_gene: .
CDR3aa: CASSQERAVGNEQFF
CDR3nt: TGCGCCAGCAGCCAAGAGAGGGCAGTGGGTAATGAGCAGTTCTTC

j_gene: TRBJ2-7
v_gene: TRBV4-2
abundance: few
d_gene: .
CDR3aa: CASSEVRTGGHEQYF
CDR3nt: TGTGCCAGCAGCGAGGTCCGGACCGGGGGCCACGAGCAGTACTTC

j_gene: TRBJ1-5
v_gene: TRBV3-1
abundance: .
d_gene: .
CDR3aa: CASGGPDQPQHF
CDR3nt: TGTGCCAGCGGAGGACCGGATCAGCCCCAGCATTTT

j_gene: TRBJ2-5
v_gene: TRBV2
abundance: many
d_gene: .
CDR3aa: CASSEGAGAAWETQYF
CDR3nt: TGTGCCAGCAGTGAAGGCGCGGGGGCTGCTTGGGAGACCCAGTACTTC

j_gene: TRBJ1-2
v_gene: TRBV12-3/TRBV12-4
abundance: few
d_gene: TRBD1
CDR3aa: CASSLLGTGSGGYTF
CDR3nt: TGTGCCAGCAGTCTTCTAGGGACAGGGTCTGGCGGCTACACCTTC

j_gene: TRBJ2-1
v_gene: TRBV7-6
abundance: .
d_gene: TRBD2
CDR3aa: CASSYGLAERYEQFF
CDR3nt: TGTGCCAGCAGCTACGGACTAGCGGAGAGATATGAGCAGTTCTTC

j_gene: TRBJ2-1
v_gene: TRBV4-3
abundance: many
d_gene: TRBD1
CDR3aa: CASSHRTGGYNEQFF
CDR3nt: TGCGCCAGCAGCCACCGGACAGGGGGATACAATGAGCAGTTCTTC

j_gene: TRBJ2-3
v_gene: TRBV6-5
abundance: few
d_gene: .
CDR3aa: CASSYHTGSTDTQYF
CDR3nt: TGTGCCAGCAGTTATCATACAGGGAGCACAGATACGCAGTATTTT

j_gene: TRBJ2-1
v_gene: TRBV9
abundance: few
d_gene: TRBD2
CDR3aa: CASSVALAGGPNEQFF
CDR3nt: TGTGCCAGCAGCGTTGCTTTAGCGGGGGGTCCCAATGAGCAGTTCTTC

j_gene: TRBJ2-1
v_gene: TRBV29-1
abundance: many
d_gene: .
CDR3aa: CSLLGWGAGDEQFF
CDR3nt: TGCAGCCTTCTGGGGTGGGGGGCAGGCGATGAGCAGTTCTTC

j_gene: TRBJ2-1
v_gene: TRBV19
abundance: few
d_gene: TRBD2
CDR3aa: CASKEAGSGNEQFF
CDR3nt: TGTGCCAGTAAGGAAGCGGGATCGGGAAATGAGCAGTTCTTC

j_gene: TRBJ2-2
v_gene: TRBV29-1
abundance: .
d_gene: .
CDR3aa: CSAQRQNTGELFF
CDR3nt: TGCAGCGCCCAACGGCAAAACACCGGGGAGCTGTTTTTT

j_gene: TRBJ2-1
v_gene: TRBV5-6
abundance: .
d_gene: .
CDR3aa: CASSLRGYNEQFF
CDR3nt: TGTGCCAGCAGCTTGCGAGGCTACAATGAGCAGTTCTTC

j_gene: TRBJ1-1
v_gene: TRBV4-1
abundance: few
d_gene: .
CDR3aa: CASSPRNVGTTEAFF
CDR3nt: TGCGCCAGCAGCCCCCGGAATGTGGGGACCACTGAAGCTTTCTTT

j_gene: TRBJ2-1
v_gene: TRBV21-1
abundance: few
d_gene: .
CDR3aa: CASSPPPRGGVNEQFF
CDR3nt: TGTGCCAGCAGCCCCCCACCTCGGGGTGGTGTTAATGAGCAGTTCTTC